This T cell receptor (beta chain) emerged from a study of T cell changes during pregnancy in multiple sclerosis. This CDR3 region has 16 residues. The V gene end was trimmed by 3 bases and the J gene end by 3 bases; junction bases not matched to a gene: 8. Germline loops: CDR1 MRHNA, CDR2 SNTAGT. Sequencing was performed with immunoSEQ multiplex PCR; in TCRdb, only in-frame clones are kept and a portion is missing. The table includes around 88,000 clones, around 92% detected once. The V call is TRBV6-4, the J call TRBJ2-1; 7 bases are a match to TRBD2. This specimen was peripheral blood, taken after pregnancy. This TCR derives from a female donor in good health, enrolled as a control in a pregnancy study. The DNA of the CDR3 is TGTGCCAGCAGTGAGGTGGCTAGCGGAAGCTACAATGAGCAGTTCTTC. This codes for CASSEVASGSYNEQFF.